This TCR beta chain was observed in a study of T cell responses to AZD1222 COVID-19 vaccine. General study points: Recipients of AZD1222 seropositive at baseline numbered only 5 or 6. At 160-218 and 743-854, vaccine-associated CD4 TCRs were dominant, and they spanned spike. Epitopes outside B.1.351 and B.1.1.7 mutated regions reportedly drew nearly half of spike TCRs. Most donors were white British, females outnumbered males, and clonal diversity was possibly underestimated.

This clone has just one count. No antigen is known for it. Clones were read by immunoSEQ multiplex PCR, and TCRdb kept only the in-frame ones, dropping some. The table shows about 130,000 clones, with roughly nine tenths occurring only once. The germline V gene encodes CDR1 SQVTM and CDR2 ANQGSEA. This CDR3 is built from 11 residues. Trimming cost V 5 bases and J 5 bases, with 9 bases left between them. The sequencing here drew on peripheral blood, taken 28 days after the second AZD1222 dose. The V call is TRBV29-1, the J call TRBJ2-5; possible D gene TRBD1, 6 bases. The TCR originated in an adult who received the AZD1222 COVID-19 vaccine. The CDR3 DNA reads as TGCAGCGTTACAGGGTTGGAGACCCAGTACTTC. Protein product: CSVTGLETQYF.